The entry below describes one T cell receptor beta chain. It was with 60 Vbeta and 13 Jbeta primers that the PCR ran. Data came from immunoSEQ multiplex PCR; TCRdb stores just in-frame clones and leaves some out. The sample features about 160,000 clones, with under 2.5% in its top ten. This entry belongs to a study of cytomegalovirus exposure and HLA in healthy donors. This CDR3 comprises 14 residues. CDR1 and CDR2 (germline): PRHDT, FYEKMQ (reference sequence). V lost 2 bases to trimming and J lost 2 bases, with 8 bases between them. The J gene is TRBJ2-3, the V gene TRBV13; D unclear. The sequence derives from a man between 25 and 39 years old in good health and CMV-seronegative. Sequencing used PBMCs. The CDR3 protein is CASSLNRFTDTQYF. The CDR3 nucleotides are TGTGCCAGCAGCTTAAACCGGTTCACAGATACGCAGTATTTT.